What follows are 9 T cell receptor beta chains derived from one specimen sequenced in a study of beta chain features in type 1 diabetes. What was sequenced were expressed TCRB transcripts, since all of the isolated RNA had been reverse transcribed. Produced via immunoSEQ multiplex PCR; TCRdb's table is partial and in-frame only. The top ten hold 0.6% of the sample, which has a few hundred thousand clones, over 8.5% seen once. These receptors have no known antigen. Findings and caveats of the study: All four CD4+ subsets from Type 1 diabetes patients carried moderately but significantly shorter TCRB CDR3s.

Sequencing used central memory CD4+ T cells from blood. Receptors were obtained from a man younger than 40 with type 1 diabetes.

The sample holds a few counts of this clone. This rearrangement joins TRBV29-1 to TRBJ1-4; no definite D call. The CDR3 covers 12 residues. With 6 bases removed from V and 6 bases from J, the gap between germline ends came to 11 bases. CDR1 and CDR2 (germline): SQVTM, ANQGSEA. CDR3 loop: CSVLRADEKLFF. CDR3 sequence (DNA): TGCAGCGTGTTAAGGGCGGATGAAAAACTGTTTTTT.

The chain employs TRBV6-1 and TRBJ2-7; D is perhaps TRBD2 (6 bases). With 5 bases removed from V and 5 bases from J, the gap between germline ends came to 16 bases. Per the germline V gene, CDR1 is MNHNS and CDR2 is SASEGT. The CDR3 runs to 14 residues. Here the CDR3 reads CASSRLPRGDEQYF. CDR3 DNA sequence: TGTGCCAGCAGTCGACTGCCCCGCGGGGACGAGCAGTACTTC.

In this sample, this clone turned up many times. The V gene is TRBV19, the J gene TRBJ2-1; D is possibly TRBD1 (6 bases). There are 13 residues in the CDR3. The germline V gene encodes CDR1 LNHDA and CDR2 SQIVND (reference sequence). Trimming removed 4 bases at V and 10 bases at J, with 14 bases between. CDR3 coding DNA: TGTGCCAGTAGTAGCCAGACAGGAATCGAGCAGTTCTTC. Encoded protein: CASSSQTGIEQFF.

V usage is TRBV5-1 and J usage is TRBJ2-2; no firm D call. Between the trimmed V and J ends, which lost 0 bases and 1 base, there was a span of 10 bases. The CDR3 is made up of 16 amino acids. Germline-derived CDR1 and CDR2 are SGHRS and YFSETQ. DNA for the CDR3: TGCGCCAGCAGCTTGGCAGACTTGTTGAACACCGGGGAGCTGTTTTTT. As protein: CASSLADLLNTGELFF.

CDR3 protein: CASSFIYEQFF. The CDR3 DNA reads as TGTGCCAGCAGTTTTATATATGAGCAGTTCTTC. This rearrangement joins TRBV28 to TRBJ2-1; no definite D call. The CDR3 runs 11 residues. V was pared by 3 bases and J by 8 bases, with 5 bases between. The germline V gene has CDR1 MDHEN and CDR2 SYDVKM. The entire variable domain, with the rest obtained from reference TRBV28 and TRBJ2-1, is as follows: DVKVTQSSRYLVKRTGEKVFLECVQDMDHENMFWYRQDPGLGLRLIYFSYDVKMKEKGDIPEGYSVSREKKERFSLILESASTNQTSMYLCASSFIYEQFFGPGTRLTVL.

This clone has ten or more counts. V gene TRBV28 combines with J gene TRBJ2-7; 10 nucleotides match TRBD2. The CDR3 totals 14 residues. Germline-derived CDR1 and CDR2 are MDHEN and SYDVKM. The V and J ends lost 5 bases and 5 bases, in that order; junction bases with no gene match: 6. CDR3 sequence: CASSPSGSVNEQYF. The CDR3 DNA reads as TGTGCCAGCAGTCCTAGCGGGAGCGTCAACGAGCAGTACTTC.

This clone appeared a few times. The chain couples TRBV5-1 to TRBJ2-7; D remains ambiguous. Trimming took 3 bases from V and 5 from J, leaving 9 bases between them. CDR3 length equals 12 residues. Germline assignment: CDR1 SGHRS and CDR2 YFSETQ. CDR3 bases: TGCGCCAGCAGCTCCGGGCGCAACGAGCAGTACTTC. Protein sequence: CASSSGRNEQYF.

The J gene is TRBJ2-7, the V gene TRBV11-3; D unresolved. Trimming left V 0 bases short and J 8 bases short, with 11 bases between. The germline V gene encodes CDR1 SGHNT and CDR2 YENEEA. This CDR3 contains 13 residues. The CDR3 nucleotides are TGTGCCAGCAGCTTAGAAGAGTCTACTAAGCAGTACTTC. Translation gives CASSLEESTKQYF.

Ten or more counts support this clone. This may be a read error: a much more frequent sequence differs by one nucleotide. The genes are TRBV10-3 and TRBJ2-1; D not certain. The CDR3 runs to 11 residues. Trimming stripped 4 bases from V and 4 bases from J, with 2 bases between. Germline V CDR1 and CDR2: ENHRY, SYGVKD. The CDR3 reads CAISAYNEQFF. The CDR3 nucleotides read TGTGCCATCAGTGCATACAATGAGCAGTTCTTC.